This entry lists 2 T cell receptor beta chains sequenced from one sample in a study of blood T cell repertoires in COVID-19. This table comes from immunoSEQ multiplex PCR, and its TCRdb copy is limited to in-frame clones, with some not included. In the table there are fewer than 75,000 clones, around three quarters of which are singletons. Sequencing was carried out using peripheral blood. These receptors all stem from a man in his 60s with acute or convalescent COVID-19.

The CDR3 spells CASSDPGQGLNYGYTF. Here the CDR3 DNA reads TGCGCCAGCAGCGACCCTGGACAGGGCCTTAACTATGGCTACACCTTC. The chain couples TRBV5-1 to TRBJ1-2; 8 positions agree with TRBD1. V trimming: 4 bases; J trimming: 1 base; junction bases outside the gene matches: 9. The germline V gene has CDR1 SGHRS and CDR2 YFSETQ. The length of the CDR3 is 16 residues.

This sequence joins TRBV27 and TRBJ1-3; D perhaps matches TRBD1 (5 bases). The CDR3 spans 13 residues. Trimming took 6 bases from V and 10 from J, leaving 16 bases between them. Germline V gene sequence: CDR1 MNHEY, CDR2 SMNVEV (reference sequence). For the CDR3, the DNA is TGTGCCAGCAGACCCCGGCAGGGAAGGACCATATATTTT. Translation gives CASRPRQGRTIYF.